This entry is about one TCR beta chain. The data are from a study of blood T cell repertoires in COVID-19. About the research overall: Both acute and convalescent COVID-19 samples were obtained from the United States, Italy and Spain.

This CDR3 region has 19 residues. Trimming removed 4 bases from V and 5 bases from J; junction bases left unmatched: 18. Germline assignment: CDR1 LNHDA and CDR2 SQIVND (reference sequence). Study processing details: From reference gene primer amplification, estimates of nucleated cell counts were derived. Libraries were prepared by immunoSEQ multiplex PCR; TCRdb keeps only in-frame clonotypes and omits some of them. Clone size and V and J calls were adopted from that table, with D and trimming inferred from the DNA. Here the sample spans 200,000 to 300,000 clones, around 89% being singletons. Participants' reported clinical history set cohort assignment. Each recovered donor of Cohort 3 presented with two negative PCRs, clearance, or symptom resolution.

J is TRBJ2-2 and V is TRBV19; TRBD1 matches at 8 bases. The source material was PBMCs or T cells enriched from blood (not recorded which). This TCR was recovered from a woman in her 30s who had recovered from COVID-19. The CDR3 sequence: CASSKEAGGFPKSTGELFF. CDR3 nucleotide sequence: TGTGCCAGTAGTAAAGAGGCAGGGGGCTTCCCTAAGTCTACCGGGGAGCTGTTTTTT.